These 2 T cell receptor beta chains originate from one sample sequenced in a study of blood T cell repertoires in COVID-19. Method: immunoSEQ multiplex PCR; TCRdb's copy keeps in-frame clones and lacks some. This table has about 440,000 clones, approximately 89% appearing once. The sample consisted of peripheral blood. The receptors were gathered from a woman in her forties or fifties with COVID-19, enrolled during active disease.

The chain carries TRBV6-5 and TRBJ2-1; possibly TRBD2 for D (7 bases). The CDR3 contains 13 residues. CDR1 is MNHEY and CDR2 is SVGAGI in the germline V gene. Deletions cut 8 bases from V and 9 bases from J, with 17 bases between. Here the CDR3 reads CASEWGGGGEQFF. CDR3 in DNA: TGTGCCAGCGAGTGGGGGGGAGGGGGTGAGCAGTTCTTC.

This chain joins TRBV27 and TRBJ2-7, with D perhaps TRBD2 (5 bases). CDR1 and CDR2 (germline): MNHEY, SMNVEV (reference sequence). With 3 bases removed from V and 7 bases from J, the gap between germline ends came to 16 bases. This CDR3 contains 14 residues. CDR3 nucleotide sequence: TGTGCCAGCAGTTTCGCGGGTCCGGTAGGGGAGCAGTACTTC. Its translation is CASSFAGPVGEQYF.